Detailed here is one T cell receptor (beta chain). Trimming stripped 5 bases from V and 6 bases from J, with 20 bases between. The CDR3 length is 16 residues. CDR1 is MNHEY and CDR2 is SMNVEV in the germline V gene (reference sequence). The data were obtained in a study of control samples from healthy donors and cancer patients. Data came from immunoSEQ multiplex PCR; TCRdb stores just in-frame clones and leaves some out. The sample lists approximately 150,000 clones, about 90% occurring once. Sequencing was performed on blood. This sequence originates from a young man in good health. The chain has TRBV27 and TRBJ2-1; possibly TRBD1 for D (6 bases). The CDR3: CASSPLPGALSNEQFF. The CDR3, as DNA: TGTGCCAGCAGTCCTCTGCCAGGGGCCCTGTCCAATGAGCAGTTCTTC.